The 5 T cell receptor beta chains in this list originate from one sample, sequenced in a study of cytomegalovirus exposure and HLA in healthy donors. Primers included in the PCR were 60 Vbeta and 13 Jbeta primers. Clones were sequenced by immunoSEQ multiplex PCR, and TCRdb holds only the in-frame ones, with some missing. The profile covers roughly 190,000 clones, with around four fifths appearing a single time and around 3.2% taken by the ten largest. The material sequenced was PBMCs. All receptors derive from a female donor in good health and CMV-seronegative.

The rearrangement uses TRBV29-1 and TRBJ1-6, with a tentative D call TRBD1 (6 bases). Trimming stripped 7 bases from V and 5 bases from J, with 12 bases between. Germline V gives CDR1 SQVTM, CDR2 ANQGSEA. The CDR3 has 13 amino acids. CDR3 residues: CSARGQHNSPLHF. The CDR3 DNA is TGCAGCGCACGAGGACAGCATAATTCACCCCTCCACTTT.

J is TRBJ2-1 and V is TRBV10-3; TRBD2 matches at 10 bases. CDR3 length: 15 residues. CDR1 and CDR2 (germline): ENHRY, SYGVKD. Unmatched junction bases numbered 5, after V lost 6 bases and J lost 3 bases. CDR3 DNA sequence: TGTGCCATCAGATCCGGGACTAGCGACTACAATGAGCAGTTCTTC. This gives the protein CAIRSGTSDYNEQFF.

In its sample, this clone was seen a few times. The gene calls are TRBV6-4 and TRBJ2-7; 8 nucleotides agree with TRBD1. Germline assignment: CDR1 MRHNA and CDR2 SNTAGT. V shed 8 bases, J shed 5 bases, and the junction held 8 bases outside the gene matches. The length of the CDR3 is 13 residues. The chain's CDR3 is CASASDRGNEQYF. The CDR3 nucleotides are TGTGCCAGCGCCAGCGACAGGGGTAACGAGCAGTACTTC.

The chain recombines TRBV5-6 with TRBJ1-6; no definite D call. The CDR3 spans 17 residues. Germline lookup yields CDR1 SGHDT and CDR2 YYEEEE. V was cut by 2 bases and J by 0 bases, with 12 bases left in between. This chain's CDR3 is CASSFIKSLSYNSPLHF. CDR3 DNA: TGTGCCAGCAGCTTTATTAAGTCACTCTCCTATAATTCACCCCTCCACTTT.

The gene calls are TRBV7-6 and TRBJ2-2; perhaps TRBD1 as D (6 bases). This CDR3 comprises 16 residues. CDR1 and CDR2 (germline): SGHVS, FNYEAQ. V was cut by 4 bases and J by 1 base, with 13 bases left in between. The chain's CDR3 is CASSSFRGGNTGELFF. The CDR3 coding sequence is TGTGCCAGCAGCTCTTTCAGGGGCGGGAACACCGGGGAGCTGTTTTTT.